The 32 T cell receptor beta chains below come from one sample, sequenced in a study of regulatory T cells in long-lasting Graves disease. The authors built TCR beta libraries using iRepertoire HTBI primers and Arm-PCR of CDR3 regions. TCRdb used MiXCR to reprocess the multiplex PCR reads, holding one entry per CDR3 protein. The sample yields about 430,000 distinct CDR3 sequences, approximately 15% seen once. Documented time point: newly diagnosed GD, antithyroid drugs for less than 3 months. There was RNA extracted from PBMCs, and the TCR library was made from it. The data were also submitted as part of a second study, on T cells in Graves' hyperthyroidism and ophthalmopathy.

The sequences come from peripheral blood mononuclear cells (PBMCs), collected at new diagnosis, from a patient treated with antithyroid drugs. These receptor sequences come from a woman between 40 and 50 years old with Graves disease.

There are many counts of this clonotype. The rearrangement uses TRBV27 and TRBJ2-1; 7 bases map to TRBD2. The CDR3 is made up of 14 amino acids. Germline CDR1 reads MNHEY; CDR2 reads SMNVEV (reference sequence). V was clipped by 10 bases and J by 7 bases; unmatched bases: 13. DNA of the CDR3: TGTGCCACCCGGGGACTAACGAGTCATAATGAGCAGTTCTTC. It codes for CATRGLTSHNEQFF.

This clonotype was recorded at least ten times. The V and J genes are TRBV19 and TRBJ1-5; TRBD1 aligns across 7 bases. The CDR3 is 12 residues long. J gave up 5 bases and V 5 bases, and 0 bases lay outside the gene matches. Germline assignment: CDR1 LNHDA and CDR2 SQIVND (reference sequence). The CDR3 nucleotides are TGTGCCAGTAGTGGGACAGATCAGCCCCAGCATTTT. Residues: CASSGTDQPQHF.

In this sample, this clonotype turned up many times. CDR3 region: CASSQDLHTAGGDTQYF. The CDR3 DNA sequence: TGTGCCAGCAGCCAAGATCTGCATACGGCAGGCGGAGATACGCAGTATTTT. The V call is TRBV3-1, the J call TRBJ2-3; D not certain. The CDR3 is 17 amino acids. Trimming took off 0 bases at V and 5 bases at J, with 18 bases between the two ends. The V gene's germline CDR1 is LGHDT and CDR2 YNNKEL (reference sequence).

This clonotype was detected many times. The genes are TRBV11-3 and TRBJ2-1, with D possibly matching TRBD2 (5 bases). Per the germline V gene, CDR1 is SGHNT and CDR2 is YENEEA. CDR3 length equals 18 residues. V was clipped by 2 bases and J by 0 bases, with 17 bases between them. Here the CDR3 reads CASSLFTRMDRSYNEQFF. Written as DNA, the CDR3 is TGTGCCAGCAGCTTATTCACTAGAATGGACCGCTCCTACAATGAGCAGTTCTTC.

This clonotype was seen ten or more times. The V call is TRBV2, the J call TRBJ2-7; the match to TRBD1 covers 8 bases. J lost 0 bases, V lost 8 bases, and 15 bases had no gene match. The CDR3 sequence is 17 residues long. Germline V gene sequence: CDR1 SNHLY, CDR2 FYNNEI. This CDR3 is CASGTGSSREASYEQYF. CDR3 DNA: TGTGCCAGCGGGACAGGATCTTCTCGCGAAGCCTCCTACGAGCAGTACTTC.

This clonotype occurred many times. The V call is TRBV7-9, the J call TRBJ2-1, with 9 bases identical to TRBD2. The CDR3 has 15 residues. Trimming removed 0 bases from V and 9 bases from J; junction bases left unmatched: 6. The germline V gene has CDR1 SEHNR and CDR2 FQNEAQ (reference sequence). CDR3: CASSLAAGGVREQFF. The CDR3 coding sequence is TGTGCCAGCAGCTTAGCGGCGGGAGGGGTACGTGAGCAGTTCTTC.

This clonotype occurred many times. The CDR3 here is CASSPPVGQGAVFEQYF. CDR3 nucleotides: TGTGCCAGCTCACCACCAGTCGGACAGGGGGCCGTTTTCGAGCAGTACTTC. The genes are TRBV18 and TRBJ2-7, with 11 nucleotides matching TRBD1. There are 17 residues in the CDR3. The germline gives CDR1 KGHSH, CDR2 LQKENI. V lost 0 bases and J lost 6; bases outside the gene matches: 10.

This clonotype was counted at least ten times. The chain joins TRBV29-1 to TRBJ2-7; TRBD2 matches at 14 bases. Trimming cost V 3 bases and J 2 bases; bases outside gene matches: 6. CDR3 length equals 16 residues. Germline V lookup: CDR1 SQVTM, CDR2 ANQGSEA. CDR3 bases: TGCAGCGTTGAGGGACTAGCGGGAGCTAGGGCCTACGAGCAGTACTTC. It codes for CSVEGLAGARAYEQYF.

This clonotype showed up just a few times. This rearrangement joins TRBV7-6 to TRBJ2-5, with TRBD2 identical over 9 bases. The V gene end was trimmed by 1 base and the J gene end by 5 bases; junction bases not matched to a gene: 5. CDR1 and CDR2 from the germline V gene are SGHVS and FNYEAQ. The CDR3 contains 15 residues. The DNA of the CDR3 is TGTGCCAGCAGCTTAGAGAGCGGGAGGAGGGAGACCCAGTACTTC. Protein: CASSLESGRRETQYF.

This clonotype was observed a handful of times. This chain uses TRBV29-1 with TRBJ2-7; the D gene is possibly TRBD2 (6 bases). V was pared by 0 bases and J by 6 bases, with 18 bases between. The CDR3 is 15 residues long. The germline CDR1 and CDR2 sequences are SQVTM and ANQGSEA. The CDR3 is CSVEEPVRDSSEQYF. CDR3 DNA sequence: TGCAGCGTTGAAGAGCCGGTCAGGGACTCGAGCGAGCAGTACTTC.

Points on this clonotype: One base separates it from a far larger clone, so it is likely a read error. V usage is TRBV5-1 and J usage is TRBJ2-3, with 7 positions matching TRBD2. The J call may be wrong; the DNA end is better matched by TRBJ2-1. The CDR3 sequence is 15 residues long. Germline values: CDR1 SGHRS, CDR2 YFSETQ. The DNA of the CDR3 is TGCGCCAGCAGCATCGGGACTGGCGGGAGAAATGAGCAGTTCTTC. As protein: CASSIGTGGRNEQFF.

V gene TRBV20-1 combines with J gene TRBJ2-1; TRBD2 matches 7 bases. The J segment lost 8 bases and the V segment lost 5 bases, leaving 15 bases of the junction unmatched. The CDR3 consists of 15 residues. The germline V gene encodes CDR1 DFQATT and CDR2 SNEGSKA (reference sequence). The CDR3 loop reads CSAQTGTIPFDEQFF. CDR3 DNA sequence: TGCAGTGCTCAAACCGGGACTATTCCATTTGATGAGCAGTTCTTC.

The table lists this clonotype with many counts. CDR3: CASRGTSGRAGGETQYF. The CDR3 DNA reads TGTGCCAGCAGAGGGACTAGCGGGAGAGCCGGAGGAGAGACCCAGTACTTC. This chain joins TRBV6-1 and TRBJ2-5; 14 positions agree with TRBD2. There are 17 residues in the CDR3. The trim removed 6 bases at V and 4 bases at J, leaving 10 bases unmatched. Germline V gene sequence: CDR1 MNHNS, CDR2 SASEGT.

In its sample, this clonotype was seen many times. J is TRBJ2-2 and V is TRBV24-1; 10 positions match TRBD1. CDR1 is KGHDR and CDR2 is SFDVKD in the germline V gene. The CDR3 is 16 amino acids. The J segment lost 4 bases and the V segment lost 2 bases, leaving 3 bases of the junction unmatched. CDR3 amino acids: CATSDSGTGVTGELFF. The CDR3 DNA sequence: TGTGCCACCAGTGATTCCGGGACAGGGGTCACCGGGGAGCTGTTTTTT.

This clonotype was seen ten or more times. The CDR3 DNA follows: TGTGCCAGCAGTAAGGGGAGAGGGGAAGCTTTCTTT. Protein sequence: CASSKGRGEAFF. This chain connects TRBV27 to TRBJ1-1; tentative D call: TRBD1 (5 bases). The germline V gene encodes CDR1 MNHEY and CDR2 SMNVEV (reference sequence). The CDR3 covers 12 residues. Trimming stripped 5 bases from V and 8 bases from J, with 12 bases between.

This clonotype turned up a few times. This chain joins TRBV18 and TRBJ1-1; D is unclear. Per germline, CDR1 KGHSH and CDR2 LQKENI. This CDR3 contains 13 residues. Trimming shortened V by 2 bases and J by 4 bases, and 8 bases separated the two germline ends. CDR3 region: CASSPDTSTEAFF. CDR3 in DNA: TGTGCCAGCTCACCAGACACCAGCACTGAAGCTTTCTTT.

This clonotype was seen at least ten times. The chain uses TRBV7-9 and TRBJ2-5; D is uncertain. Trimming removed 3 bases at V and 5 bases at J, with 10 bases between. This CDR3 has 13 residues. Germline V lookup: CDR1 SEHNR, CDR2 FQNEAQ (reference sequence). CDR3 sequence: CASSLGSLETQYF. The CDR3 DNA reads as TGTGCCAGCAGCTTGGGTAGTCTGGAGACCCAGTACTTC. The variable domain in full, completed from reference TRBV7-9 and TRBJ2-5, reads DTGVSQNPRHKITKRGQNVTFRCDPISEHNRLYWYRQTLGQGPEFLTYFQNEAQLEKSRLLSDRFSAERPKGSFSTLEIQRTEQGDSAMYLCASSLGSLETQYFGPGTRLLVL.

This clonotype was seen ten or more times. This chain joins TRBV28 and TRBJ1-5; D unresolved. There are 13 residues in the CDR3. CDR1 is MDHEN, CDR2 SYDVKM, per germline. V lost 6 bases and J 4 bases, leaving 10 bases between the germline ends. The CDR3 region is CASSRLSNQPQHF. For the CDR3, the DNA is TGTGCCAGCAGCCGACTTTCAAATCAGCCCCAGCATTTT.

This clonotype was seen at least ten times. Here the CDR3 DNA reads TGTGCCAGCAGGCCGGACAGGGAAGAGACCCAGTACTTC. Protein: CASRPDREETQYF. The chain joins TRBV28 to TRBJ2-5, with 8 bases lining up with TRBD1. Germline V gene sequence: CDR1 MDHEN, CDR2 SYDVKM. V was clipped by 6 bases and J by 3 bases; unmatched bases: 3. The CDR3 is 13 residues long.

This clonotype was observed a few times. The genes are TRBV2 and TRBJ2-3; 7 positions agree with TRBD1. CDR3 length: 17 amino acids. V trimming: 0 bases; J trimming: 5 bases; junction bases outside the gene matches: 11. The V gene's germline CDR1 is SNHLY and CDR2 FYNNEI. CDR3 nucleotides: TGTGCCAGCAGTGAAGCGAGGGGGACAGTCTCGGGAGATACGCAGTATTTT. Protein: CASSEARGTVSGDTQYF.

A remark on this clonotype: A much more abundant neighbour one base away suggests this may be a read error. The conserved phenylalanine or tryptophan normally closing the CDR3 is absent here, so this likely arose from a read error. The chain links TRBV12-3 or TRBV12-4 to TRBJ2-7; no definite D call. This CDR3 is built from 12 residues. The V gene lost 2 bases and the J gene lost 7 bases, with 9 bases spanning the gap. Here the CDR3 reads CASSLFAGEQYL. The CDR3 DNA sequence: TGTGCCAGCAGTTTATTTGCTGGGGAGCAGTACCTC.

V and J are TRBV7-8 and TRBJ2-2; perhaps TRBD2 as D (5 bases). V lost 4 bases and J 4 bases, leaving 19 bases between the germline ends. CDR3 length: 17 residues. The germline gives CDR1 SGHVS, CDR2 FQNEAQ. The CDR3 reads CASSSPAVGVSTGELFF. The CDR3 DNA sequence: TGTGCCAGCAGCTCCCCCGCGGTGGGAGTAAGCACCGGGGAGCTGTTTTTT.

The chain carries TRBV3-1 and TRBJ2-3; D not certain. The germline V gene has CDR1 LGHDT and CDR2 YNNKEL (reference sequence). V lost 4 bases and J lost 3, with 11 bases in between. The CDR3 has 14 amino acids. The CDR3 DNA is TGTGCCAGCAGCCTGGTCGTGGGGACAGATACGCAGTATTTT. It is translated as CASSLVVGTDTQYF.

This clonotype was detected many times. This chain connects TRBV12-3 or TRBV12-4 to TRBJ2-7; TRBD2 matches 9 bases. The V gene end was trimmed by 6 bases and the J gene end by 5 bases; junction bases not matched to a gene: 5. This CDR3 spans 13 amino acids. The CDR3 spells CASSLGLANEQYF. The CDR3 nucleotides read TGTGCCAGCAGCTTGGGACTAGCAAACGAGCAGTACTTC.

The gene calls are TRBV18 and TRBJ2-6; possible D gene TRBD2, 5 bases. The CDR3 consists of 16 residues. CDR1 is KGHSH, CDR2 LQKENI, per germline. The V end was cut by 8 bases, the J end by 0 bases, with 14 bases between. The CDR3 DNA reads TGTGCCAGCCCATCCGGACTGCTCTCTGGGGCCAACGTCCTGACTTTC. This codes for CASPSGLLSGANVLTF.

This clonotype showed up just a few times. This chain connects TRBV5-1 to TRBJ2-2; possibly TRBD2 for D (6 bases). CDR1 SGHRS and CDR2 YFSETQ come from the germline V gene. CDR3 size: 16 residues. V lost 5 bases, J lost 0 bases, and 14 bases lay in between. The CDR3, as DNA: TGCGCCAGCAGAGCCGCCGGGACTTCGAACACCGGGGAGCTGTTTTTT. Translation: CASRAAGTSNTGELFF.

This clonotype was found many times. The chain carries TRBV9 and TRBJ2-7; the D call may be TRBD1 or TRBD2 (5 bases each). Germline-derived CDR1 and CDR2 are SGDLS and YYNGEE. The CDR3 runs 15 residues. The V and J ends lost 2 bases and 6 bases respectively, with 18 bases between them. CDR3 bases: TGTGCCAGCAGCGTCAGCGTGGGGGTACGAGGCGAGCAGTACTTC. The encoded protein is CASSVSVGVRGEQYF.

This clonotype was detected only a few times. This sequence joins TRBV28 and TRBJ1-2, with a tentative D call TRBD1 (6 bases). V shed 5 bases and J shed 7 bases, with 8 bases lying between them. The germline V gene encodes CDR1 MDHEN and CDR2 SYDVKM. This CDR3 comprises 11 residues. CDR3 DNA: TGTGCCAGCAGTACAGGGTTTGGCTACACCTTC. It is translated as CASSTGFGYTF.

The sample holds a few counts of this clonotype. The gene calls are TRBV7-9 and TRBJ1-1, with D uncertain. The CDR3 is 14 amino acids. Germline CDR1 is SEHNR and CDR2 is FQNEAQ (reference sequence). The germline V and J ends were trimmed by 2 bases and 0 bases, with 7 bases remaining between them. The CDR3 region has the DNA TGTGCCAGCAGCTTACTTCAGGTGAACACTGAAGCTTTCTTT. This sequence encodes CASSLLQVNTEAFF.

The table lists this clonotype with a few counts. The chain joins TRBV20-1 to TRBJ2-3; 12 nucleotides align to TRBD2. CDR3 length equals 17 residues. V lost 6 bases, J lost 3 bases, and 13 bases stayed unmatched. CDR1 is DFQATT, CDR2 SNEGSKA, per germline (reference sequence). The CDR3 reads CSAARTSGVGWTDTQYF. The CDR3 bases are TGCAGTGCGGCTAGGACTAGCGGGGTGGGGTGGACAGATACGCAGTATTTT.

This clonotype was counted at least ten times. The J gene is TRBJ2-1, the V gene TRBV7-9, with 13 bases identical to TRBD2. The CDR3 sequence is 17 residues long. Trimming removed 3 bases from V and 2 bases from J; junction bases left unmatched: 4. The V gene's germline CDR1 is SEHNR and CDR2 FQNEAQ (reference sequence). The CDR3 nucleotides are TGTGCCAGCAGCTTGACCGGGACTAGCGGGACCTACAATGAGCAGTTCTTC. This translates into CASSLTGTSGTYNEQFF.

Many counts were recorded for this clonotype. This chain connects TRBV7-2 to TRBJ2-2, with D possibly matching TRBD1 (6 bases). CDR3 length: 16 amino acids. From germline, CDR1 is SGHTA and CDR2 FQGNSA. V lost 5 bases and J 4 bases, leaving 17 bases between the germline ends. As DNA, the CDR3 is TGTGCCAGCAGCCCCAGAAGGGGGATTAGCACCGGGGAGCTGTTTTTT. It encodes CASSPRRGISTGELFF.